This TCR beta chain was captured in a study of cytomegalovirus exposure and HLA in healthy donors (dated by TCRdb to about 2017). With regard to the full study: According to an earlier analysis of 550 to 700 of the donors, about 179 million T cells yielded 90 million to 130 million unique TCR beta sequences and approximately 280 Gb of sequence data. Roughly five DR-DQ haplotypes were handled as single units for association and clustering because linkage in the cohort was strong. A later genetic analysis used genome-wide SNP genotypes for about three fifths of the 666 donors, treating that subset as a discovery cohort. The study profiled the T cell repertoires of under 700 subjects by immunosequencing and related them to cytomegalovirus serostatus. All discovery cohort repertoires had been generated using a single sequencing platform. Across 300 to 500 genotyped donors of the cohort, an average of about 240,000 unique TCR beta nucleotide sequences per donor were sequenced, and approximately 17% of those sequences were non-productive. Rather than drawing on any new phenotypic data, the later analysis identified candidate immune exposures from TCR beta sequences and the way those sequences occurred across donors. To decide whether each TCR beta V gene segment behaved as functional or pseudogenic, an earlier analysis of approximately 620 of the donors relied on high-throughput TCR beta sequencing. To predict cytomegalovirus infection status, the study brought together high-throughput TCR immunosequencing, statistical association of individual TCRs with disease status, and machine learning. About 320 gigabases of sequencing data and 70 million to 85 million unique TCR sequences were included in an early release covering 550 to 800 HLA-typed donors. In a later analysis, previously published TCR beta repertoires from more than 500 donors were re-analyzed and high-resolution HLA genotyping was added so that TCR occurrence patterns could be studied. The study aimed to test whether cataloging public T cell receptors could reveal signatures of past pathogen exposure. The genetic ancestry cluster associated with self-reported Caucasian donors included about 81% of the roughly 410 genotyped donors. A separate validation cohort of roughly 130 different subjects was used in addition to the 666-subject first cohort. Donor age, sex, ethnicity and CMV serostatus were compiled together with the repertoire data. The number of typed donors differed by locus: about 620-640 for A, B, C, DRB1 and DQB1; approximately 540 for DQA1; roughly 600 for DPA1; and around 490 for DPB1. HLA typing covered class I and class II loci at four-digit resolution. The research as a whole found: In this cohort, only TCR beta chains were sequenced, and detectable features were limited by the absence of alpha or paired-chain data. Some IMGT-functional V segments, including TRBV6-2 and TRBV6-3, could not be told apart with the 87-base-pair reads, so those segments were excluded. A later analysis reported that several top co-occurrence clusters appeared linked to parvovirus B19, influenza, CMV and Epstein-Barr virus. V-gene and J-gene trimming of TCR beta chains was associated with a missense DCLRE1C variant in a later genetic analysis, and the association was replicated in an independent cohort. In a later analysis, most CMV-associated TCR beta chains were found to appear HLA-restricted, with HLA associations seemingly driven largely by CMV exposure. Because HLA typing was unavailable for some donors at each locus, only the typed subset was used in association tests. According to a later genetic analysis, donors in an Asian-associated ancestry cluster had fewer N-insertions in productive TCRs than the approximately 650-donor mean. The presence/absence analyses assumed that sequencing depth was roughly uniform across donors, and that assumption may not be true. In a later analysis, the rate of TCR association differed among HLA loci, with DRB1 alleles having the most associated TCRs and HLA-C alleles having the fewest. A cluster of highly shared sequence variants was judged likely to represent a technical artifact of the sequencing pipeline. The authors suggested that the approach could potentially be generalized to other disease states and immunological phenotypes. When HLA alleles, especially DR and DQ, strongly co-occurred, attributing TCR associations to individual alleles was difficult. The only immune exposure information available for the cohort was CMV serostatus. Some 16 rarely observed V segments, including chromosome 9 orphons, were excluded from the earlier analysis of several hundred of the donors because counts were too low. Linkage disequilibrium might explain the correlated functional status among segregating V segments, but an unknown experimental factor could not be ruled out. A total of 164 TCR beta chains were listed by the study as associated with cytomegalovirus. A later analysis associated about 16,000 TCR beta sequences with specific HLA alleles at a false discovery rate of 0.05. The classifier was reported to diagnose cytomegalovirus status with high specificity and sensitivity in both the original and validation cohorts. Most TCR sequences were seen in very few donors, while some public TCRs were found in many individuals. In a later analysis, HLA-associated TCR beta chains were found to be more clonally expanded and to have lower generation probabilities than equally common non-associated chains. In vitro tests confirmed that a few of the cytomegalovirus-associated TCR beta chains recognize cytomegalovirus antigens. In an earlier analysis of approximately 590 of the donors, most TCR beta V segments appeared in productive rearrangements about 87% or about 30% of the time, broadly matching IMGT annotations. A further reported finding was that TCR beta sequences accurately predicted the HLA-A and HLA-B alleles for most subjects in the first cohort.

Receptor amplification or capture employed the immunoSEQ multiplex PCR assay. The multiplex PCR relied on a mix of 60 forward primers for TCR Vbeta segments and 13 reverse primers for TCR Jbeta segments. A multiplex PCR assay on genomic DNA amplified the CDR3 region of rearranged TCR beta genes. The amplified TCR beta libraries were sequenced on the Illumina HiSeq System as 87-base-pair reads. The paper's data handling went like this. Across the 500 to 750 repertoires, a later analysis counted tens of millions of unique TCR beta chains, around 10 million of which were shared by at least two donors. Raw reads were error-corrected and collapsed into unique sequences by a nearest-neighbor algorithm in which closely related sequences were merged to remove PCR and sequencing errors. V, D and J gene segments were assigned by aligning CDR3 sequences to IMGT reference sequences. For a sequence to be retained, at least a six-nucleotide match to both a V gene segment and a J gene segment was required. Rearrangements were called productive when the CDR3 lacked stop codons and stayed in frame with V and J; all others were non-productive. CDR3 was defined according to IMGT convention as the region running from the second conserved V-encoded cysteine to the conserved J-encoded phenylalanine. In an earlier analysis of more than 550 of the donors, sequences lacking an unambiguous match to a single V gene segment were excluded. An earlier analysis of a few hundred of the donors called V segments functional above 56.7% productive rearrangements and segregating when the between-donor standard deviation exceeded 5%. A statistical classification framework was built to diagnose cytomegalovirus status from the catalog of TCR beta chain sequences. In a later analysis, TCR nucleotide sequences were compared against IMGT/GENE-DB human TR gene sequences so that V and J genes could be assigned. In a later analysis, CDR3 sequences and most-parsimonious VDJ recombination scenarios were assigned using the TCRdist pipeline. In a later analysis, each TCR beta chain was defined by its CDR3 amino acid sequence together with its V-gene family, and reads without a unique V-gene family were excluded. As a way to deal with suspected cross-contamination and a sequencing artifact, a later analysis dropped hundreds of nucleotide sequences that were highly shared and had low generation probability. A later analysis calculated a clonal expansion index for each public chain from normalized within-repertoire ranks of inferred template counts. In a later analysis, generation probabilities were computed using a VDJ recombination model fitted to out-of-frame rearrangements, and the results were checked against IGoR. In a later analysis, hypergeometric tests were used to score TCR-TCR, TCR-HLA and TCR-CMV co-occurrence, with a repertoire-size bias correction applied to TCR pairs. To estimate false discovery rates, a later analysis permuted the HLA or CMV assignments 20 times. In a later analysis, co-occurring TCRs were grouped using DBSCAN, with TCRdist sequence similarity added in when clustering inside HLA-allele-positive subsets. Repertoires with fewer than 30,000 or more than 120,000 public chains, plus five repertoires with anomalous nucleotide sharing, were excluded from co-occurrence clustering. The table was pulled from immuneACCESS by TCRdb, which kept in-frame rearrangements only. Such tables lose some clones; where checked, under half of the loss comes from unresolved V genes, and the rest has no known cause. V, J and clone size reflect that table, while D and trimming were determined from the DNA. The sample contains about 140,000 clones, around 75% of them found a single time. The ten most abundant clones make up approximately 3.2% of the sample.

CDR1 SQVTM and CDR2 ANQGSEA are derived from the germline V gene. Inclusive of the bounding cysteine and phenylalanine, the CDR3 is 13 residues long. The retained sequence is limited to the CDR3, 39 bases, with the frame set at the first base. After removal of 7 bases from V and 2 bases from J, the junction retains 5 bases not matched to a gene. Points on this clone: Its antigen is unknown. No much larger clonotype is one base removed from it; base qualities were not supplied.

The cohort comprised around 690 healthy bone marrow donors. All cohort members were sampled while nominally healthy, although unrecorded immune exposures were likely present. The donor was CMV seronegative and was included in the group of several hundred seronegative cohort members. Every donor gave a peripheral blood sample, and the peripheral blood mononuclear cells from that sample were used for TCR beta sequencing. The Qiagen DNeasy Blood Extraction Kit was used to extract genomic DNA from the blood cell samples. The source material was PBMCs. The rearranged segments are TRBV29-1 and TRBJ2-3; 8 central bases correspond to TRBD2. The origin of this receptor is a middle-aged man in good health and CMV-seronegative. The CDR3 region has the sequence CSGQRGNTDTQYF. The nucleotide sequence is TGCAGCGGACAGCGGGGGAACACAGATACGCAGTATTTT.